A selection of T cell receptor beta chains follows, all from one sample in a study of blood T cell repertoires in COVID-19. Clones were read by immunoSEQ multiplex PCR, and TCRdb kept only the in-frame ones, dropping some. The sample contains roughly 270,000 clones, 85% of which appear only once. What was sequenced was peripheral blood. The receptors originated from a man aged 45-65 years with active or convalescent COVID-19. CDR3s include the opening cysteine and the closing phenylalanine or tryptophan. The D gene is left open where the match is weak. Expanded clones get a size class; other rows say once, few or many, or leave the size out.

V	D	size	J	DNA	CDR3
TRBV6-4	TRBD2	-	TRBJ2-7	TGTGCCAGCAGGCAGCGGGAGGCCTACTACTACGAGCAGTACTTC	CASRQREAYYYEQYF
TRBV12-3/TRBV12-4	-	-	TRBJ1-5	TGTGCCAGCAGGGCCGATAGCAATCAGCCCCAGCATTTT	CASRADSNQPQHF
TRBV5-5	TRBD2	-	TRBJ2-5	TGTGCCAGCAGCCCGTGGGGGGGGCAAGAGACCCAGTACTTC	CASSPWGGQETQYF
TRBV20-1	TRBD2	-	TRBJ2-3	TGCAGTGCTAGTCTAGCGGGAGGATGGGATACGCAGTATTTT	CSASLAGGWDTQYF
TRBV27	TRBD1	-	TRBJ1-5	TGTGCCAGCACCCCAGGGGGTCCGAATCAGCCCCAGCATTTT	CASTPGGPNQPQHF
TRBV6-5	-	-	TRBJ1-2	TGTGCCAGCAGGGTGGACAGCACTCTCGGGGGCTACACCTTC	CASRVDSTLGGYTF
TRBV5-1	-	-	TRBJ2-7	TGCGCCAGCAGCTTGGATGGGACTGGCTCCTACGAGCAGTACTTC	CASSLDGTGSYEQYF
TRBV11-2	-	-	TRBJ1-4	TGTGCCAGCAGCTTAGTGGCGGGACCGGGCTTTCGGGAACTGTTTTTT	CASSLVAGPGFRELFF
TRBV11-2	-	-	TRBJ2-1	TGTGCCAGCAGCCCCAGCGGGCTTTTCTACAATGAGCAGTTCTTC	CASSPSGLFYNEQFF
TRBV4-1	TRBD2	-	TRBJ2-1	TGCGCCAGCAGCCAAGTGGGACTAGCGGCCAGTTACAATGAGCAGTTCTTC	CASSQVGLAASYNEQFF
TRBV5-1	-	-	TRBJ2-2	TGCGCCAGCCAGACCGAGGCTAGCCGTTTTTCCGGGGAGCTGTTTTTT	CASQTEASRFSGELFF
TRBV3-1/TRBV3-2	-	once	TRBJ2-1	TGTGCCAGCAGTCCTAGACAGGTTCTAGACAATGAGCAGTTCTTC	CASSPRQVLDNEQFF
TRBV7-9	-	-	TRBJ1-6	TGTGCCAGCAGCTTCGAGGATTATAATTCACCCCTCCACTTT	CASSFEDYNSPLHF
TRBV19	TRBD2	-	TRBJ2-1	TGTGCCAGTAGTAGTATAGCGGGGGCCCATGGCAATGAGCAGTTCTTC	CASSSIAGAHGNEQFF
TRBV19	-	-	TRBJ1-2	TGTGCCAGTAGTATGGCTGGAGAGGGTGGGCCTCTCTATGGCTACACCTTC	CASSMAGEGGPLYGYTF
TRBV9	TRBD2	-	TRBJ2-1	TGTGCCAGCAGCCCCTCGGGCGGGAGATCCTACAATGAGCAGTTCTTC	CASSPSGGRSYNEQFF
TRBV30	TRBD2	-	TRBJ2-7	TGTGCCTGGAGAGGGACTAGCGGGAGCGGCGAGCAGTACTTC	CAWRGTSGSGEQYF
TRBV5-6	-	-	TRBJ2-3	TGTGCCAGCAGCCCGAGGCAGGGGAACGCAGATACGCAGTATTTT	CASSPRQGNADTQYF
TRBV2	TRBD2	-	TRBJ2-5	TGTGCCAGCAGTGAAGGTTTCGGGAGGCTCCAAGAGACCCAGTACTTC	CASSEGFGRLQETQYF
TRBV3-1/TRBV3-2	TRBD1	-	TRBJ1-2	TGTGCCAGCAGCCCGGGGGGGACAGGGGGCGGCTACACCTTC	CASSPGGTGGGYTF
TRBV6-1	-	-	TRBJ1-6	TGTGCCAGCAGTGATAAGTTCAGATCCTATAATTCACCCCTCCACTTT	CASSDKFRSYNSPLHF
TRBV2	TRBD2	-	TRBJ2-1	TGTGCCAGCAGTTGGACTAGCGGGAGCAGTGAGCAGTTCTTC	CASSWTSGSSEQFF
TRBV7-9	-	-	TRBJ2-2	TGTGCCAGCAGCTTAGGTTTTGTGGCGGGAAGAACCGGGGAGCTGTTTTTT	CASSLGFVAGRTGELFF
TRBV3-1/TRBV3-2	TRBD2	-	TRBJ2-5	TGTGCCAGCAGCCTACTAGCGGCAGAGACCCAGTACTTC	CASSLLAAETQYF
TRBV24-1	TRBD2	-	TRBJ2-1	TGTGCCACTTCGGGTCTAGCGGGAGTATCCTACAATGAGCAGTTCTTC	CATSGLAGVSYNEQFF
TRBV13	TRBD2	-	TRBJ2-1	TGTGCCAGCAGCTTAGAGGGGACTAGCCTACGGGAGCAGTTCTTC	CASSLEGTSLREQFF
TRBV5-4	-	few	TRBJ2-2	TGTGCCAGCAGCTTGGCCGCGAGGGAGCTGTTTTTT	CASSLAARELFF
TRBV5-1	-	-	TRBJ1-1	TGCGCCAGCAGCCCGGAGGCGGCGAACACTGAAGCTTTCTTT	CASSPEAANTEAFF
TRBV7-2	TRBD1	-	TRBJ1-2	TGTGCCAGCAGCCCAGGGGGCGCATATGGCTACACCTTC	CASSPGGAYGYTF
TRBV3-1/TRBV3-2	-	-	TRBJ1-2	TGTGCCAGCAGCCCGGTCGCCAACTATGGCTACACCTTC	CASSPVANYGYTF
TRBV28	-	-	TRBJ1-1	TGTGCCAGCGGAGACAGGTTCCCCAAGGCTTTCTTT	CASGDRFPKAFF
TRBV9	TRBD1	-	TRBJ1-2	TGTGCCAGCAGCCCGACAGGGGCCCTCCTCTATGGCTACACCTTC	CASSPTGALLYGYTF
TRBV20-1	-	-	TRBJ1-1	TGCAGTGCCTACGAACAGGGTTCGGCTTTCTTT	CSAYEQGSAFF
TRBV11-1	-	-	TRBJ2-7	TGTGCCAGCAGCTTAGGAGAAGGGGGTAGATACTTC	CASSLGEGGRYF
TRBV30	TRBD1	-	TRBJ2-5	TGTGCCCGGGGGACAGGGGGTCTCCAAGAGACCCAGTACTTC	CARGTGGLQETQYF
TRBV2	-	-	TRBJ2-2	TGTGCCAGCAGTGTTTGGGGAGTACGCACCGGGGAGCTGTTTTTT	CASSVWGVRTGELFF
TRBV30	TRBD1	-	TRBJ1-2	TGTGCCTGGGGGACAGGGGATGAAAACTATGGCTACACCTTC	CAWGTGDENYGYTF